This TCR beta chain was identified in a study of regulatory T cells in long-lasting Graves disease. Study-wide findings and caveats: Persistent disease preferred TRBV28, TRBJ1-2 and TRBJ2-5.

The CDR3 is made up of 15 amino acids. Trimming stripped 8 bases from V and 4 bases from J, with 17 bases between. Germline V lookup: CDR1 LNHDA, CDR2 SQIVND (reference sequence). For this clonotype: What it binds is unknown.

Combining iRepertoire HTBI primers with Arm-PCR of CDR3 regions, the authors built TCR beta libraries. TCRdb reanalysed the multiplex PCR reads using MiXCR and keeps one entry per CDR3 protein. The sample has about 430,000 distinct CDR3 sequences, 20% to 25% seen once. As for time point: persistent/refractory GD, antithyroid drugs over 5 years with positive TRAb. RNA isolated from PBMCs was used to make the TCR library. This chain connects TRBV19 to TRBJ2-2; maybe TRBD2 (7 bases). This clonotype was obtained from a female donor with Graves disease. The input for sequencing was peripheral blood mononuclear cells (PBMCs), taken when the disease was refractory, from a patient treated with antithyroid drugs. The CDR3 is CASCRGAVGTGELFF. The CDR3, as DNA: TGTGCCAGTTGCCGGGGGGCCGTGGGCACCGGGGAGCTGTTTTTT.